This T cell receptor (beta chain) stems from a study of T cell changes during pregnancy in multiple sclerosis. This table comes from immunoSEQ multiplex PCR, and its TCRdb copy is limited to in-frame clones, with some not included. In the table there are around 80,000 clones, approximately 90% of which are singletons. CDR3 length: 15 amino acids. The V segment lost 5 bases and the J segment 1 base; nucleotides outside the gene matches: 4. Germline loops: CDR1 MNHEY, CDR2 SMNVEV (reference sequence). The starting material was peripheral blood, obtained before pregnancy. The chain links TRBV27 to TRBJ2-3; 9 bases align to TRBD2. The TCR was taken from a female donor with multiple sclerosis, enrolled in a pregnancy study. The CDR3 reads CASSQKRGGTDTQYF. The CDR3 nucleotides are TGTGCCAGCAGTCAAAAGCGGGGGGGCACAGATACGCAGTATTTT.